Below, one T cell receptor beta chain is given with its context. Its specificity is not known. Per germline, CDR1 DFQATT and CDR2 SNEGSKA (reference sequence). This CDR3 region has 14 residues. This entry belongs to a study of T cells expressing NK-cell markers. Across the whole study: Seven sequenced donors out of eight were HCMV-seropositive, one seronegative. Study-wide findings and caveats: Expanded NKG2C+ T cell clones had unclear HCMV specificity.

The authors made TCR beta cDNA libraries by 5'RACE template switching. This switching added a universal primer site and UMIs. No DNA is given; TCRdb re-called the 5' RACE reads and lists each CDR3 protein once. The sample table includes some 150,000 distinct CDR3 sequences. This chain connects TRBV20-1 to TRBJ1-5; TCRdb designates TRBD1, a call that cannot be tested without DNA. Material for sequencing was blood T cells: a sorted CD56 or NKG2C T cell subset, CD4+ or CD8+ T cells, or bulk PBMC T cells (not recorded which). The sequence was obtained from a woman in her 50s in good health. CDR3 sequence reads: CSARDRESNQPQHF.